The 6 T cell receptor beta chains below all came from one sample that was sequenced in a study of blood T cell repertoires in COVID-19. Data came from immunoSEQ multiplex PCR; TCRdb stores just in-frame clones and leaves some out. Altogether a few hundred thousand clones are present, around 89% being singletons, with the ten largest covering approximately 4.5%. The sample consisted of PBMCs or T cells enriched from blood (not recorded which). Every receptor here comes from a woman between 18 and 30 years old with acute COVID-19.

CDR3 sequence reads: CASSHTKGGQETQYF. DNA for the CDR3: TGTGCCAGCAGCCACACTAAGGGAGGGCAAGAGACCCAGTACTTC. This chain joins TRBV11-1 and TRBJ2-5, with TRBD2 identical over 7 bases. This CDR3 comprises 15 residues. From germline, CDR1 is SGHAT and CDR2 FQDESV (reference sequence). Germline trimming cut 5 bases from V and 2 bases from J; bases unmatched to any gene: 8. The variable domain in full, with the rest retrieved from reference TRBV11-1 and TRBJ2-5, is EAEVAQSPRYKITEKSQAVAFWCDPISGHATLYWYRQILGQGPELLVQFQDESVVDDSQLPKDRFSAERLKGVDSTLKIQPAELGDSAMYLCASSHTKGGQETQYFGPGTRLLVL.

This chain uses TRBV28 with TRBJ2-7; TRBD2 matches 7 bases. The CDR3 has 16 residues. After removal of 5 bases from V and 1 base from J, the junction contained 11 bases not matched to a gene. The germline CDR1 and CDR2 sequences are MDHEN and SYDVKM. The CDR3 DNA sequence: TGTGCCAGCAGTCCCGCGGAGGCTAGCGGTTCCTACGAGCAGTACTTC. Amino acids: CASSPAEASGSYEQYF.

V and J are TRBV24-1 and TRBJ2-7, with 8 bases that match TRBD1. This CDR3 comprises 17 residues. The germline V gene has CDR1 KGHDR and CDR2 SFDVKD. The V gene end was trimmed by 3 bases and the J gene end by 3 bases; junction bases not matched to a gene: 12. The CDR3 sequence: CATSDTGGQGAFYEQYF. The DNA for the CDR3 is TGTGCCACCAGTGATACTGGCGGGCAGGGGGCCTTCTACGAGCAGTACTTC.

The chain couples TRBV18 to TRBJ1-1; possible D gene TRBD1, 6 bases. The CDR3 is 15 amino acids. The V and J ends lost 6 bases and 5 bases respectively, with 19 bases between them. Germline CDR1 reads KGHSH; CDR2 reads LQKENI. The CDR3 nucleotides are TGTGCCAGCTCTGAGGGAACAGGGCCGCGGACTGAAGCTTTCTTT. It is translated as CASSEGTGPRTEAFF.

The chain's CDR3 is CAISESLAGEGADTQYF. The CDR3 DNA reads TGTGCCATCAGTGAGTCTCTAGCGGGAGAGGGCGCAGATACGCAGTATTTT. This chain uses TRBV10-3 with TRBJ2-3; 10 bases agree with TRBD2. Unmatched junction bases numbered 7, after V lost 0 bases and J lost 4 bases. The length of the CDR3 is 17 residues. Germline-derived CDR1 and CDR2 are ENHRY and SYGVKD.

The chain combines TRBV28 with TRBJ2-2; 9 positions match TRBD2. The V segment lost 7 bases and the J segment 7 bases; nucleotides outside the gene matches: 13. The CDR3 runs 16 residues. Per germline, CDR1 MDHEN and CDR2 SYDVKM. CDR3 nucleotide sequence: TGTGCCAGCATCCCCGCAGGCGGGAGGGGGGGCGGGGAGCTGTTTTTT. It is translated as CASIPAGGRGGGELFF.